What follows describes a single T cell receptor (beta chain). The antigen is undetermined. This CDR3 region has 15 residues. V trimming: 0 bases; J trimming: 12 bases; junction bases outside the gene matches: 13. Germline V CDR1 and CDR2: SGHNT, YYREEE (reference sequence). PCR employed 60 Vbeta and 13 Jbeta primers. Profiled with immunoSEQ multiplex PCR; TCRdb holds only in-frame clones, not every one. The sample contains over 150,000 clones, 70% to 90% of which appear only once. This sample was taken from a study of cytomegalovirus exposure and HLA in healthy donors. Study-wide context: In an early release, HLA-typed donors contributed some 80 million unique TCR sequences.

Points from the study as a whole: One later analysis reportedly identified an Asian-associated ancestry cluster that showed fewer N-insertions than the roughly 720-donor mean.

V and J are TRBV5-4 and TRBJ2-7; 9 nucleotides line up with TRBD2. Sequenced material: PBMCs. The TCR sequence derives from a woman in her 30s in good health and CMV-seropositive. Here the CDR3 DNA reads TGTGCCAGCAGCTTGGCTTCTAGCGCGGGGGGGGAGTGGTACTTC. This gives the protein CASSLASSAGGEWYF.